These 8 T cell receptor beta chains were all obtained from the same sample, sequenced in a study of T cells in Graves' hyperthyroidism and ophthalmopathy. RNA transcripts provided the source from which TCR beta CDR3 regions were amplified. HTBI primers were employed in a first-round RT-PCR of the TCR CDR3. From the multiplex PCR reads, TCRdb called clonotypes with MiXCR, one entry per CDR3 protein. The table includes 350,000 or so distinct CDR3 sequences, 15% to 20% detected once. Sequencing was performed on blood. The receptors were gathered from a woman aged 40 to 50 with Graves' ophthalmopathy.

This clonotype occurred many times. The V and J genes are TRBV27 and TRBJ2-6; D may match TRBD1 or TRBD2 (5 bases each). Germline CDR1 is MNHEY and CDR2 is SMNVEV (reference sequence). The CDR3 is 18 residues long. V was cut by 1 base and J by 4 bases, with 17 bases left in between. The CDR3 sequence is CASSLWDRPINGANVLTF. In nucleotides, the CDR3 is TGTGCCAGCAGTTTATGGGACCGCCCAATAAACGGGGCCAACGTCCTGACTTTC.

This clonotype was recorded many times. The chain combines TRBV12-3 or TRBV12-4 with TRBJ1-1; D unclear. V shed 6 bases and J shed 4 bases, with 12 bases lying between them. The CDR3 sequence is 13 residues long. The CDR3 nucleotides are TGTGCCAGCAGACAGTGGCCCGCCACTGAAGCTTTCTTT. Translation gives CASRQWPATEAFF.

This clonotype was counted ten times or more. The chain employs TRBV20-1 and TRBJ1-2, with a weak D call TRBD1 (5 bases). Trimming took off 3 bases at V and 0 bases at J, with 14 bases between the two ends. This CDR3 contains 15 residues. Germline CDR1 and CDR2: DFQATT and SNEGSKA (reference sequence). CDR3 region: CSAREGIGANYGYTF. The CDR3 nucleotides are TGCAGTGCTAGGGAGGGGATAGGGGCTAACTATGGCTACACCTTC.

The chain employs TRBV7-2 and TRBJ1-1; 8 bases are a match to TRBD1. V shed 5 bases and J 11 bases; nucleotides not matched to a gene: 10. Germline-derived CDR1 and CDR2 are SGHTA and FQGNSA. The CDR3 runs 13 residues. CDR3 sequence (DNA): TGTGCCAGCAGCACGGGACAGGCTGTTGGGGCTTTCTTT. It translates to CASSTGQAVGAFF.

There are many counts of this clonotype. The chain uses TRBV20-1 and TRBJ1-1; D remains unclear. The V gene's germline CDR1 is DFQATT and CDR2 SNEGSKA (reference sequence). The ends were cut back, 1 base at V and 0 bases at J, with 15 bases in the middle. The CDR3 contains 16 residues. As DNA, the CDR3 is TGCAGTGCTAGAGGGCCGGGTCTGGGGATGAACACTGAAGCTTTCTTT. It translates to CSARGPGLGMNTEAFF.

This clonotype was picked up many times. This sequence joins TRBV2 and TRBJ1-2, with D perhaps TRBD1 (5 bases). Germline V CDR1 and CDR2: SNHLY, FYNNEI. The length of the CDR3 is 14 residues. The V and J ends lost 0 bases and 6 bases respectively, with 11 bases between them. CDR3 bases: TGTGCCAGCAGTGAAGCGCGAATGGGGCATGGCTACACCTTC. Translating it yields CASSEARMGHGYTF. The full variable domain, its missing parts supplied by reference TRBV2 and TRBJ1-2, is EPEVTQTPSHQVTQMGQEVILRCVPISNHLYFYWYRQILGQKVEFLVSFYNNEISEKSEIFDDQFSVERPDGSNFTLKIRSTKLEDSAMYFCASSEARMGHGYTFGSGTRLTVV.

In this sample, this clonotype turned up a few times. This chain links TRBV11-2 with TRBJ1-1; D call uncertain. The CDR3 is made up of 13 amino acids. Germline V gene data show CDR1 as SGHAT and CDR2 as FQNNGV. Trimming pared 1 base from V and 5 bases from J, leaving 8 bases between. The CDR3 sequence is CASSLGLLTEAFF. The CDR3 DNA reads as TGTGCCAGCAGCTTAGGGCTTTTGACTGAAGCTTTCTTT.

The sample holds many counts of this clonotype. The J gene is TRBJ2-7, the V gene TRBV27; no firm D call. The germline gives CDR1 MNHEY, CDR2 SMNVEV (reference sequence). V was shortened by 5 bases and J by 3 bases, with 14 bases between the two germline ends. There are 14 residues in the CDR3. The CDR3, as DNA: TGTGCCAGCAGTCCGGCGGAATTACTCTACGAGCAGTACTTC. Protein sequence: CASSPAELLYEQYF.